This is a list of T cell receptor beta chains from one sample in a study of cytomegalovirus exposure and HLA in healthy donors. Profiling relied on immunoSEQ multiplex PCR, and the TCRdb table lists in-frame clones only, not all of them. This sample has some 250,000 clones, with around 76% found just once. The sequenced sample consisted of PBMCs. The receptor set was obtained from a woman aged 40 to 50 in good health and CMV-seropositive. The CDR3 runs from the conserved cysteine through the conserved F or W. A D gene is named only where the DNA matches it firmly.

>NA|TRBV30|15|TRBJ1-5
CAWSVRGGGNQPQHF
>NA|TRBV5-1|15|TRBJ1-4
CASSLTGSSNEKLFF
>NA|TRBV7-9|15|TRBJ2-7
CASSLNHGGSYEQYF
>TRBD2|TRBV6-6|14|TRBJ2-2
CASRELAATGELFF
>TRBD1|TRBV19|14|TRBJ1-5
CASSMTGGGQPQHF
>NA|TRBV7-2|14|TRBJ1-1
CASSSGSSRTEAFF
>TRBD2|TRBV7-9|14|TRBJ2-2
CASGVRGGTGELFF
>NA|TRBV7-7|13|TRBJ1-4
CASSLDSQEKLFF
>NA|TRBV28|14|NA
CASSLRDYPYEQYF
>NA|TRBV7-2|14|TRBJ2-5
CASSLAGEAETQYF
>TRBD2|TRBV18|16|TRBJ2-3
CASSPGSSGFTDTQYF
>TRBD2|TRBV7-2|15|TRBJ2-7
CASSLDKTGGGEQYF
>TRBD2|TRBV9|15|TRBJ2-1
CASSLGGGNYNEQFF
>NA|TRBV5-1|14|TRBJ2-7
CASSYTGFSYEQYF
>TRBD2|TRBV25-1|17|TRBJ2-2
CASSSLTGGGRPGELFF
>NA|TRBV5-1|15|TRBJ2-3
CASSLIEPSTDTQYF
>TRBD2|TRBV19|14|TRBJ2-1
CASKVAGVDAEQFF
>TRBD2|TRBV7-2|16|TRBJ2-5
CASSLVGLAVQETQYF
>TRBD1|TRBV6-5|14|TRBJ1-2
CASSFSDRGTGYTF
>NA|TRBV7-2|15|TRBJ1-5
CASSLYGSSNQPQHF
>TRBD2|TRBV7-3|17|TRBJ2-3
CASSLVTSGSVTDTQYF
>NA|TRBV11-3|17|TRBJ2-2
CASSLKFSGPLGGELFF
>TRBD2|TRBV19|16|TRBJ2-2
CASKTSGGAHTGELFF
>TRBD1|TRBV7-9|16|TRBJ2-7
CASSLATGTGGSEQYF
>NA|TRBV7-9|16|TRBJ1-4
CASSSPVLRGNEKLFF
>TRBD1|TRBV5-4|16|TRBJ1-1
CASSLEAGGVGTEAFF
>TRBD1|TRBV27|16|TRBJ2-1
CASSSTGGRFGNEQFF
>NA|TRBV19|14|TRBJ1-1
CASSIQSTETEAFF
>NA|TRBV9|17|TRBJ1-2
CASSVASARGLAHGYTF
>NA|TRBV4-3|15|TRBJ1-2
CASSQDLSIGYGYTF
>NA|TRBV2|15|TRBJ2-2
CASRTGWGSTGELFF
>NA|TRBV14|12|TRBJ1-2
CASSKGLYGYTF
>TRBD2|TRBV7-3|12|TRBJ2-3
CASSLSGRAKHF
>NA|TRBV7-9|9|TRBJ2-7
CAREYEQYF
>NA|TRBV25-1|15|TRBJ1-2
CARAPQGQNNYGYTF
>NA|TRBV7-8|14|NA
CASSLARHSYEQYF
>TRBD2|TRBV11-2|19|TRBJ2-4
CASSFATSGFLLAKNIQYF
>TRBD1|TRBV5-1|13|TRBJ2-7
CASGRTGAYEQYF
>NA|TRBV5-4|13|TRBJ1-1
CASSFRQNTEAFF
>NA|TRBV5-4|16|TRBJ2-1
CASSLGAGAALNEQFF
>NA|TRBV4-3|16|TRBJ1-2
CASSQDLRTVNYGYTF
>TRBD2|TRBV10-3|12|TRBJ2-7
CAIQNNGGMEYF
>TRBD1|TRBV6-5|15|TRBJ1-1
CASLGTGAGDTEAFF
>TRBD1|TRBV4-1|16|TRBJ2-7
CASSQVLWDRDFKQYF
>NA|TRBV5-5|17|TRBJ1-5
CASSLALQGAGNQPQHF
>TRBD1|TRBV6-1|16|TRBJ2-1
CASSEGRTGRRGEQFF
>NA|TRBV6-5|14|TRBJ1-1
CASSVDRDSTEAFF
>NA|TRBV30|14|TRBJ1-1
CAWSLDSLNTEAFF
>TRBD1|TRBV7-8|16|TRBJ2-2
CASSDDRGPDTGELFF